This T cell receptor (beta chain) was identified in a study of shared clonotypes between healthy human individuals. Whole-study results and caveats: Some naive CD4 clonotypes, around 5%, turned up in common across several donors.

On this clone itself: Its antigen is unknown.

Naive CD8 cells were CD45RO-negative, positively selected for CCR7, excluding terminally differentiated effector memory CD45RA+ cells. Trimming at V came to 8 bases and at J to 4 bases, leaving 0 bases not matched to a gene. CDR3 size: 12 residues. Germline V lookup: CDR1 SNHLY, CDR2 FYNNEI. Clones were sequenced by immunoSEQ multiplex PCR, and TCRdb holds only the in-frame ones, with some missing. The top ten clones hold around 1.2% of a sample with 1.5 million to 2.5 million clones, around 96% of them seen once. Sequenced: naive CD8+ T cells sorted from blood. The receptor comes from a man younger than 30 in good health. The V gene is TRBV2, the J gene TRBJ1-1; 11 bases line up with TRBD1. The CDR3 loop is CASGTGGTEAFF. The CDR3 region has the DNA TGTGCCAGCGGGACAGGGGGCACTGAAGCTTTCTTT.